This T cell receptor beta chain was captured in a study of sequential checkpoint blockade in melanoma. As for the study in general: Arm A got nivolumab then ipilimumab; arm B the reverse, 1:1.

Specified treatment: randomized to nivolumab then ipilimumab (arm A) or the reverse (arm B). Patients had received no earlier DNA-damaging chemotherapy. Sorted cells were live CD3+CD8+, lacking CD19 and CD56, from PBMCs. The data were produced by immunoSEQ multiplex PCR, yet TCRdb's version contains in-frame clones alone and is incomplete. The table records under 25,000 clones, around 75% of them present only once. CDR1 and CDR2 (germline): LNHDA, SQIVND (reference sequence). This CDR3 comprises 12 residues. V lost 3 bases and J 6 bases, leaving 9 bases between the germline ends. The chain joins TRBV19 to TRBJ2-7, with D perhaps matching TRBD1 (5 bases). The sequence was obtained from a human donor with melanoma. Sample: CD8+ T cells sorted from blood (inferred from file names), taken from a patient given nivolumab and ipilimumab in sequence. This chain's CDR3 is CASSIGQSEQYF. The DNA of the CDR3 is TGTGCCAGTAGTATCGGACAAAGCGAGCAGTACTTC.